The 9 T cell receptor beta chains listed next were all sequenced from one sample in a study of patients and donors after allogeneic stem cell transplantation (TCRdb year 2020). The method was RT-PCR. These reads were obtained on a NextSeq 550. The public reads were quality trimmed at Q25 with fastp and then assembled into clones with MiXCR by TCRdb, keeping productive beta chains. For every CDR3 protein sequence, its rows merge into one entry that carries the most common genes and DNA. The sample table holds under 200,000 distinct CDR3 sequences, of which about 24% were seen once. The ten largest make up roughly 25% of the sample. The sample comprised blood, either unsorted or a sorted T cell fraction (not recorded which). These receptors were collected from a human donor who was either an allogeneic HSCT recipient or a stem cell or donor lymphocyte infusion donor (not recorded which). It is not recorded whose cells these are; they may come from a transplant donor.

The chain links TRBV6-5 to TRBJ2-5, with D possibly being TRBD2 (5 bases). V gave up 5 bases and J gave up 5 bases, with 15 bases separating them. Germline V CDR1 and CDR2: MNHEY, SVGAGI. The CDR3 runs to 14 residues. The CDR3 coding sequence is TGTGCCAGCAGTACTTCCGGGATGATTGAGACCCAGTACTTC. Its translation: CASSTSGMIETQYF.

The chain employs TRBV6-1 and TRBJ2-3; D is uncertain. The CDR3 loop spans 13 amino acids. Germline V CDR1 and CDR2: MNHNS, SASEGT. V was clipped by 3 bases and J by 2 bases, with 6 bases between them. In DNA, the CDR3 is TGTGCCAGCAGTGAGGCCTACACAGATACGCAGTATTTT. Amino acids: CASSEAYTDTQYF.

This clonotype was counted a few times. The chain uses TRBV12-3 or TRBV12-4 and TRBJ1-2; a weak D match, TRBD1 (6 bases). Trimming removed 2 bases at V and 4 bases at J, with 14 bases between. The CDR3 is 15 residues long. The CDR3 spells CASSLRTADLYGYTF. In DNA, the CDR3 is TGTGCCAGCAGTTTAAGGACAGCAGATCTCTATGGCTACACCTTC.

This clonotype was counted only a few times. The chain has TRBV7-9 and TRBJ1-1, with D possibly being TRBD1 (6 bases). Germline V gene sequence: CDR1 SEHNR, CDR2 FQNEAQ (reference sequence). V lost 0 bases and J lost 6, with 11 bases in between. The CDR3 is made up of 14 amino acids. The CDR3 region has the DNA TGTGCCAGCAGCTTAGCGGGGGGCCTGGCTGAAGCTTTCTTT. Translation gives CASSLAGGLAEAFF.

This clonotype was seen more than once but under ten times. The chain couples TRBV5-1 to TRBJ2-2; D may be TRBD1 (5 bases). The CDR3 is made up of 15 amino acids. The V end was cut by 4 bases, the J end by 3 bases, with 13 bases between. Germline V gene data show CDR1 as SGHRS and CDR2 as YFSETQ. The CDR3 sequence is CASSPRAGDTGELFF. DNA of the CDR3: TGCGCCAGCAGCCCCAGGGCCGGCGACACCGGGGAGCTGTTTTTT. Combining the CDR3 with reference TRBV5-1 and TRBJ2-2 gives the whole variable domain KAGVTQTPRYLIKTRGQQVTLSCSPISGHRSVSWYQQTPGQGLQFLFEYFSETQRNKGNFPGRFSGRQFSNSRSEMNVSTLELGDSALYLCASSPRAGDTGELFFGEGSRLTVL.

This clonotype was observed once. V and J are TRBV4-3 and TRBJ2-7, with D perhaps matching TRBD2 (5 bases). The CDR3 totals 13 residues. CDR1 and CDR2 (germline): LGHNA, YSLEER. V was pared by 6 bases and J by 4 bases, with 13 bases between. For the CDR3, the DNA is TGCGCCAGCAGTCCAGCGGTAGAATACGAGCAGTACTTC. The encoded protein is CASSPAVEYEQYF.

This clonotype was picked up a small number of times. J is TRBJ1-2 and V is TRBV7-2; D is uncertain. The CDR3 sequence is 17 residues long. Trimming took off 5 bases at V and 0 bases at J, with 19 bases between the two ends. Germline V gene data show CDR1 as SGHTA and CDR2 as FQGNSA. DNA for the CDR3: TGTGCCAGCAGCGGAGGGATAGACTGGTGGACTAACTATGGCTACACCTTC. It specifies CASSGGIDWWTNYGYTF.

This sequence joins TRBV20-1 and TRBJ1-3; D unclear. V lost 0 bases and J 2 bases, leaving 14 bases between the germline ends. This CDR3 contains 16 residues. Germline V gene data show CDR1 as DFQATT and CDR2 as SNEGSKA (reference sequence). The CDR3 DNA follows: TGCAGTGCTAGAGATTTGAAGTTCACGACTGGAAACACCATATATTTT. This translates into CSARDLKFTTGNTIYF.

Many counts were recorded for this clonotype. V and J are TRBV5-1 and TRBJ1-1, with no clear D. The germline CDR1 and CDR2 sequences are SGHRS and YFSETQ. With 1 base removed from V and 2 bases from J, the gap between germline ends came to 6 bases. The CDR3 runs 13 residues. CDR3: CASSLQGNTEAFF. The CDR3 DNA reads as TGCGCCAGCAGCTTGCAAGGCAACACTGAAGCTTTCTTT.